What follows describes a single TCR beta chain. Its target is unknown. Unique molecular identifiers were present on the cDNA, which also gained a universal primer site by template switching. TCRdb analysed the 5' RACE reads with MiXCR anew, one entry per CDR3 protein. The table includes hundreds of thousands of distinct CDR3 sequences, approximately 6% detected once. These data come from a study of identical twins. The study, taken as a whole, reports: There were fewer insertions in abundant cord blood beta clonotypes, but memory repertoires showed no such pattern.

V dropped 4 bases and J dropped 7 bases, with 10 bases sitting between them. Germline CDR1 reads SQVTM; CDR2 reads ANQGSEA. The CDR3 extends over 12 amino acids. This chain connects TRBV29-1 to TRBJ1-4; no definite D call. The sequence derives from a man aged 18-30 years in good health. The sequenced sample was naive T cells sorted from blood. The CDR3: CSVGERGEKLFF. For the CDR3, the DNA is TGCAGCGTTGGGGAGAGAGGTGAAAAACTGTTTTTT.